The present T cell receptor beta chain was sequenced within a study of cytomegalovirus exposure and HLA in healthy donors. This clone was seen a single time. PCR used 60 Vbeta primers and 13 Jbeta primers. Data came from immunoSEQ multiplex PCR; TCRdb stores just in-frame clones and leaves some out. Of about 170,000 clones in the sample, roughly four fifths were seen once. This CDR3 comprises 16 residues. The germline CDR1 and CDR2 sequences are SGHRS and YFSETQ. The V segment lost 3 bases and the J segment 6 bases; nucleotides outside the gene matches: 8. The TCR sequence derives from a woman younger than 45 in good health and CMV-seropositive. The chain has TRBV5-1 and TRBJ2-1, with 11 bases aligning to TRBD2. Sequencing used PBMCs. The DNA of the CDR3 is TGCGCCAGCAGCTCCATAGCGGGAGGGCTCAGCAATGAGCAGTTCTTC. This translates into CASSSIAGGLSNEQFF.